The sequence of this T cell receptor beta chain was determined in a study of blood T cell repertoires in COVID-19. Across the whole study: PBMCs, B-cell-depleted T cells, or T cells were the source of the cDNA or gDNA that made up the material.

CDR3 length: 13 amino acids. V shed 5 bases and J shed 4 bases, with 8 bases lying between them. Looked up from germline, CDR1 is KGHDR and CDR2 is SFDVKD. Per the authors' pipeline: From reference gene primer amplification, estimates of nucleated cell counts were derived. Profiled with immunoSEQ multiplex PCR; TCRdb holds only in-frame clones, not every one. V and J calls and clone size are those listed in that table; D and trimming were worked out from the DNA. The sample holds about 87,000 clones; about 83% are singletons and the top ten take about 2%. Sequencing was done on a sample of peripheral blood. This TCR derives from a woman between 65 and 79 years old with acute or convalescent COVID-19. V is TRBV24-1 and J is TRBJ1-5; no clear D gene. The CDR3 sequence: CATSGSGNQPQHF. CDR3 coding DNA: TGTGCCACCAGTGGCTCGGGAAATCAGCCCCAGCATTTT.